This T cell receptor beta chain was sequenced for a study of vaccination and CD4 T cells after COVID-19. Study-level information: Nasal swab PCR showed SARS-CoV-2 in convalescent patients, fewer than 10 with mild and one with severe disease.

The CDR3 sequence is 15 residues long. CDR1 is SGHNT and CDR2 is YENEEA in the germline V gene. Trimming removed 5 bases from V and 4 bases from J, with 15 bases in between. The Oncomine TCR Beta short-read assay was applied to DNA of cultured CD4+ T cells. In TCRdb, the PCR reads were re-called with MiXCR into one record per CDR3 protein. In the table there are around 26,000 distinct CDR3 sequences, around 66% of which are singletons. Specified treatment: approximately 11-day PBMC culture with coronavirus spike peptide pools or control peptides (ViraFEST assay). For ViraFEST, peptide pools expanded antigen-specific T cells, after which the TCRs were sequenced. This clonotype was picked up one time. Its antigen remains unknown.

V usage is TRBV11-3 and J usage is TRBJ2-1, with D tentatively TRBD1 or TRBD2 (7 bases each). The sequence was collected from a human donor who had recovered from COVID-19. Sequencing used CD4+ T cells from blood, cultured in vitro. In nucleotides, the CDR3 is TGTGCCAGCAGCAAAACAGGGGAGGGGTACAATGAGCAGTTCTTC. Translation gives CASSKTGEGYNEQFF. The whole variable domain, remainder taken from reference TRBV11-3 and TRBJ2-1, is EAGVVQSPRYKIIEKKQPVAFWCNPISGHNTLYWYLQNLGQGPELLIRYENEEAVDDSQLPKDRFSAERLKGVDSTLKIQPAELGDSAVYLCASSKTGEGYNEQFFGPGTRLTVL.